The 25 T cell receptor beta chains below come from one sample, sequenced in a study of low-dose radiotherapy and immunotherapy resistance in tumors. TRAV- and TRBV-specific primers primed first-strand cDNA, covering alpha and beta chains. TCR amplification ran approximately 22 PCR cycles using constant-region and V-primer adapter primers. TCRdb reanalysed the reads using MiXCR and keeps one entry per CDR3 protein. The sample shows 64,000 or so distinct CDR3 sequences, roughly 31% of them seen only once. Described time point: before trial treatment. The starting material was PBMCs, obtained before treatment. These receptors came from a female donor with ovarian cancer.

Many counts were recorded for this clonotype. The chain combines TRBV7-2 with TRBJ2-1; D not resolved. The CDR3 contains 14 residues. With 5 bases removed from V and 5 bases from J, the gap between germline ends came to 13 bases. Germline V lookup: CDR1 SGHTA, CDR2 FQGNSA. The CDR3 nucleotides are TGTGCCAGCAGCCCACTTAGCCTAAACAATGAGCAGTTCTTC. The encoded protein is CASSPLSLNNEQFF.

This clonotype occurred many times. The chain recombines TRBV9 with TRBJ2-1; 14 bases fit TRBD2. Germline CDR1 SGDLS, CDR2 YYNGEE. The length of the CDR3 is 17 residues. J lost 6 bases, V lost 5 bases, and 10 bases had no gene match. DNA for the CDR3: TGTGCCAGCAGTACTGGCCGAGGACTAGCGGGAGGCAATGAGCAGTTCTTC. Amino acid sequence: CASSTGRGLAGGNEQFF.

The table lists this clonotype with many counts. The chain recombines TRBV7-2 with TRBJ2-5, with 7 bases that match TRBD2. CDR3 length equals 15 residues. Germline values: CDR1 SGHTA, CDR2 FQGNSA. After removal of 3 bases from V and 0 bases from J, the junction contained 4 bases not matched to a gene. The CDR3 region is CASSFGGGYQETQYF. Written as DNA, the CDR3 is TGTGCCAGCAGCTTTGGCGGGGGTTACCAAGAGACCCAGTACTTC.

The chain is built from TRBV29-1 and TRBJ2-7; TRBD1 aligns across 10 bases. The CDR3 runs to 15 residues. Trimming removed 6 bases from V and 0 bases from J; junction bases left unmatched: 8. The germline V gene encodes CDR1 SQVTM and CDR2 ANQGSEA. The CDR3 bases are TGCAGCGTCGGGACAGGGGCCGGCAGCTCCTACGAGCAGTACTTC. It is translated as CSVGTGAGSSYEQYF.

This clonotype turned up a few times. CDR3 loop: CASSSGQGSWGQPQHF. In DNA, the CDR3 is TGTGCCAGCAGTTCGGGACAGGGGTCATGGGGACAGCCCCAGCATTTT. The chain has TRBV28 and TRBJ1-5, with 10 bases that match TRBD1. V was clipped by 4 bases and J by 7 bases; unmatched bases: 10. Germline V gene sequence: CDR1 MDHEN, CDR2 SYDVKM. The CDR3 is made up of 16 amino acids.

This clonotype appeared many times. Here the CDR3 reads CASSQIGPLAKNIQYF. The CDR3 DNA reads as TGTGCCAGCAGCCAAATTGGTCCCTTAGCCAAAAACATTCAGTACTTC. The chain joins TRBV3-1 to TRBJ2-4; D call uncertain. This CDR3 region has 16 residues. Deletions cut 2 bases from V and 0 bases from J, with 11 bases between. Per the germline V gene, CDR1 is LGHDT and CDR2 is YNNKEL (reference sequence).

The chain carries TRBV3-1 and TRBJ1-1; TRBD1 is a possible D gene (5 bases). The CDR3 runs to 15 residues. The germline V gene encodes CDR1 LGHDT and CDR2 YNNKEL (reference sequence). Trimming pared 4 bases from V and 4 bases from J, leaving 16 bases between. CDR3 amino acids: CASSRLLGDFTEAFF. The CDR3 DNA is TGTGCCAGCAGCCGGCTTCTAGGGGACTTCACTGAAGCTTTCTTT.

The sample holds many counts of this clonotype. The chain has TRBV19 and TRBJ2-1; 14 bases are a match to TRBD2. The V and J ends lost 3 bases and 8 bases, in that order; junction bases with no gene match: 9. The CDR3 sequence is 17 residues long. Germline V gives CDR1 LNHDA, CDR2 SQIVND (reference sequence). CDR3 protein: CASSIGTSGRGLHEQFF. For the CDR3, the DNA is TGTGCCAGTAGTATCGGGACTAGCGGGAGAGGACTCCATGAGCAGTTCTTC.

This clonotype came up many times. The V gene is TRBV6-2 or TRBV6-3, the J gene TRBJ2-1; 11 bases are a match to TRBD2. Germline V gives CDR1 MNHEY, CDR2 SVGEGT. The length of the CDR3 is 17 residues. The V gene end was trimmed by 5 bases and the J gene end by 2 bases; junction bases not matched to a gene: 8. CDR3 amino acids: CASSDMTSGVTYNEQFF. The CDR3 bases are TGTGCCAGCAGTGATATGACTAGCGGGGTAACCTACAATGAGCAGTTCTTC.

This clonotype occurred many times. This chain uses TRBV7-9 with TRBJ2-1; TRBD2 matches 13 bases. V lost 5 bases to trimming and J lost 7 bases; unmatched junction nucleotides: 5. The CDR3 is made up of 15 amino acids. Germline V lookup: CDR1 SEHNR, CDR2 FQNEAQ (reference sequence). Here the CDR3 reads CASSPGLAGLNEQFF. The CDR3 DNA is TGTGCCAGCAGCCCGGGACTAGCGGGGTTAAATGAGCAGTTCTTC.

In its sample, this clonotype was seen many times. V is TRBV4-3 and J is TRBJ1-6, with D uncertain. CDR1 and CDR2 from the germline V gene are LGHNA and YSLEER. The CDR3 has 13 residues. The ends were cut back, 5 bases at V and 8 bases at J, with 10 bases in the middle. This CDR3 is CASSEGRYSPLHF. The CDR3 bases are TGCGCCAGCAGCGAAGGCAGATATTCACCCCTCCACTTT.

Comments on this clonotype: A far larger clone lies a single base away; this is likely a read error. The CDR3 DNA reads as TGCGCCAGCAGCTTGGGCGGGGGACGTGACGAGCAGTTCTTC. It is translated as CASSLGGGRDEQFF. The genes are TRBV5-1 and TRBJ2-1; 7 positions match TRBD2. Germline CDR1 is SGHRS and CDR2 is YFSETQ. The CDR3 totals 14 residues. V lost 0 bases to trimming and J lost 10 bases; unmatched junction nucleotides: 7.

The chain uses TRBV6-2 or TRBV6-3 and TRBJ1-1; no reliable D call. The V end was cut by 2 bases, the J end by 0 bases, with 4 bases between. The germline V gene encodes CDR1 MNHEY and CDR2 SVGEGT. The CDR3 has 13 residues. This CDR3 is CASSYRLNTEAFF. The DNA for the CDR3 is TGTGCCAGCAGTTACAGGCTGAACACTGAAGCTTTCTTT.

This clonotype appeared many times. J is TRBJ2-5 and V is TRBV30, with 7 bases matching TRBD2. The trim removed 0 bases at V and 1 base at J, leaving 8 bases unmatched. The CDR3 sequence is 16 residues long. The germline CDR1 and CDR2 sequences are GTSNPN and SVGIG (reference sequence). Here the CDR3 reads CAWSVSSPSGQETQYF. Here the CDR3 DNA reads TGTGCCTGGAGTGTCTCCTCGCCTAGCGGCCAAGAGACCCAGTACTTC.

Worth noting for this clonotype: A read error is likely here: a far larger clone is one base away. The rearrangement uses TRBV5-4 and TRBJ2-7; the D is unclear. CDR3 length: 13 amino acids. The V end lost 2 bases, the J end lost 7 bases, and 13 bases lay between the germline ends. The germline CDR1 and CDR2 sequences are SGHNT and YYREEE (reference sequence). The CDR3 loop reads CASSFPENNEQYF. The CDR3, as DNA: TGTGCCAGCAGCTTCCCGGAGAACAATGAGCAGTACTTC.

This clonotype was seen at least ten times. The chain uses TRBV7-9 and TRBJ2-7; 7 bases map to TRBD1. Trimming took 2 bases from V and 0 from J; bases not matched to a gene: 10. Germline CDR1 reads SEHNR; CDR2 reads FQNEAQ (reference sequence). This CDR3 is 17 amino acids long. CDR3 loop: CASSLLSVTGNSYEQYF. CDR3 nucleotides: TGTGCCAGCAGCTTATTGAGCGTGACAGGGAACTCCTACGAGCAGTACTTC.

J is TRBJ1-1 and V is TRBV5-1; D is unclear. The CDR3 totals 13 residues. Between the trimmed V and J ends, which lost 1 base and 0 bases, there was a span of 4 bases. Germline V gene data show CDR1 as SGHRS and CDR2 as YFSETQ. The CDR3 loop is CASSLRLNTEAFF. The CDR3 DNA reads TGCGCCAGCAGCTTGAGGCTGAACACTGAAGCTTTCTTT.

Note on this clonotype: Only one base separates this from a far larger clonotype, so it likely reflects a read error. The conserved phenylalanine or tryptophan normally closing the CDR3 is absent here, so this likely arose from a read error. V gene TRBV6-6 combines with J gene TRBJ2-1; 13 bases align to TRBD2. The length of the CDR3 is 15 residues. Germline values: CDR1 MNHNY, CDR2 SVGAGI (reference sequence). V lost 7 bases and J lost 7; bases outside the gene matches: 7. CDR3 in DNA: TGTGCCAGCACCAGGGGACTAGCGGGAACTAATGAGCAGTTCTTG. Residues: CASTRGLAGTNEQFL.

There are many counts of this clonotype. The chain uses TRBV2 and TRBJ2-5, with D unresolved. CDR1 and CDR2 from the germline V gene are SNHLY and FYNNEI. CDR3 length: 15 residues. Between the trimmed V and J ends, which lost 3 bases and 2 bases, there was a span of 13 bases. The CDR3 is CASSEGILAQETQYF. The CDR3 DNA sequence: TGTGCCAGCAGTGAGGGGATTTTGGCTCAAGAGACCCAGTACTTC. Supplemented by reference TRBV2 and TRBJ2-5, the full variable domain reads EPEVTQTPSHQVTQMGQEVILRCVPISNHLYFYWYRQILGQKVEFLVSFYNNEISEKSEIFDDQFSVERPDGSNFTLKIRSTKLEDSAMYFCASSEGILAQETQYFGPGTRLLVL.

This clonotype was detected many times. The chain uses TRBV5-5 and TRBJ2-5, with 10 bases identical to TRBD2. V gave up 0 bases and J gave up 4 bases; unmatched junction bases: 6. The CDR3 loop spans 16 amino acids. The germline CDR1 and CDR2 sequences are SGHKS and YYEKEE (reference sequence). CDR3 DNA sequence: TGTGCCAGCAGCTTGGAGGCTAGCGGGAGTCGAGAGACCCAGTACTTC. Protein sequence: CASSLEASGSRETQYF.

In this sample, this clonotype turned up many times. The V gene is TRBV7-3, the J gene TRBJ2-6; tentatively, D is TRBD1 or TRBD2 (5 bases each). The CDR3 is 18 residues long. The V end lost 1 base, the J end lost 0 bases, and 13 bases lay between the germline ends. Germline loops: CDR1 SGHTA, CDR2 FQGTGA. Written as DNA, the CDR3 is TGTGCCAGCAGCTTAAGGCCGAGGGGTAGCTCTGGGGCCAACGTCCTGACTTTC. Amino acid sequence: CASSLRPRGSSGANVLTF.

This clonotype has at least ten counts. V and J are TRBV6-2 or TRBV6-3 and TRBJ2-3, with a weak D call TRBD2 (7 bases). Germline CDR1 MNHEY, CDR2 SVGEGT. The CDR3 runs to 16 residues. V shed 5 bases and J shed 3 bases, with 18 bases lying between them. CDR3 DNA sequence: TGTGCCAGCAGTCTACGAGTTGGGGGGGCTACAGATACGCAGTATTTT. This translates into CASSLRVGGATDTQYF.

The chain employs TRBV20-1 and TRBJ1-5; 8 bases are shared with TRBD1. CDR1 is DFQATT and CDR2 is SNEGSKA in the germline V gene (reference sequence). CDR3 length: 14 amino acids. Trimming removed 6 bases from V and 4 bases from J; junction bases left unmatched: 8. The CDR3 DNA reads as TGCAGTGCCGCCCCCGGACAGGGTAATCAGCCCCAGCATTTT. As protein: CSAAPGQGNQPQHF.

As regards this clonotype: A much larger clone lies a single base off, so this may be a read error. CDR3 loop: CAWSPYLRGRGYYTF. The CDR3 DNA is TGTGCCTGGAGCCCTTATCTGCGGGGAAGGGGATACTACACCTTC. V and J are TRBV30 and TRBJ1-2, with D perhaps TRBD1 (5 bases). The V end lost 3 bases, the J end lost 10 bases, and 24 bases lay between the germline ends. The CDR3 consists of 15 residues. Germline V gene sequence: CDR1 GTSNPN, CDR2 SVGIG (reference sequence).

The chain joins TRBV28 to TRBJ2-1; no definite D call. Trimming pared 4 bases from V and 10 bases from J, leaving 8 bases between. Germline V lookup: CDR1 MDHEN, CDR2 SYDVKM. The CDR3 has 11 residues. The CDR3 loop reads CASSSPREQFF. In nucleotides, the CDR3 is TGTGCCAGCAGTTCCCCGCGGGAGCAGTTCTTC.